Shown below are 31 T cell receptor beta chains from a single sample sequenced in a study of CD8+CD57+ T cells in acquired aplastic anemia. The authors sequenced patients whose flow cytometry had shown CD8+CD57+ cell expansion. Using genomic DNA as the template, TCR beta VDJ and CDR3 profiling was carried out. In TCRdb, the reads were re-called with MiXCR into one record per CDR3 protein. The sample holds around 200,000 distinct CDR3 sequences, roughly two thirds seen once. Source material: sorted CD4+, CD8+, or CD8+CD57+ T cells (not recorded which) from PBMCs. Receptors originate from a human donor with aplastic anemia.

This clonotype was seen a single time. This chain joins TRBV19 and TRBJ1-1, with a tentative D call TRBD1 (6 bases). In germline, CDR1 is LNHDA, CDR2 SQIVND (reference sequence). Trimming pared 7 bases from V and 4 bases from J, leaving 16 bases between. The CDR3 covers 14 residues. CDR3 residues: CASTISGVGTEAFF. The CDR3, as DNA: TGTGCCAGTACCATCTCAGGGGTGGGCACTGAAGCTTTCTTT.

This clonotype was picked up one time. The chain uses TRBV11-2 and TRBJ1-1, with a possible D match to TRBD1 (6 bases). The CDR3 is 14 amino acids. The V end was cut by 6 bases, the J end by 4 bases, with 15 bases between. CDR1 and CDR2 from the germline V gene are SGHAT and FQNNGV. The CDR3 protein is CASSFDRSGTEAFF. Written as DNA, the CDR3 is TGTGCCAGCAGTTTCGACAGGTCGGGCACTGAAGCTTTCTTT.

The V and J genes are TRBV29-1 and TRBJ2-6; either TRBD1 or TRBD2 may fit D (5 bases each). The CDR3 sequence is 14 residues long. CDR1 is SQVTM, CDR2 ANQGSEA, per germline. CDR3 protein: CSAGTSSGANVLTF. CDR3 coding DNA: TGCAGTGCCGGGACGAGCTCTGGGGCCAACGTCCTGACTTTC.

As to this clonotype: Sequence at one end of the junction differs from germline and may be a read error. This sequence joins TRBV15 and TRBJ1-2; TRBD1 matches at 9 bases. Germline V gene sequence: CDR1 LNHNV, CDR2 YYDKDF (reference sequence). The CDR3 runs 13 residues. CDR3 amino acids: CATSGGQGNGCTF. The CDR3 DNA sequence: TGTGCCACCAGCGGGGGACAGGGCAATGGCTGCACCTTC.

CDR3 bases: TGCGCCAGCAGCCGTTATGGGGGGGATGAGCAGTTCTTC. Translated: CASSRYGGDEQFF. The chain combines TRBV5-1 with TRBJ2-1; 7 bases map to TRBD2. The V gene end was trimmed by 4 bases and the J gene end by 8 bases; junction bases not matched to a gene: 6. The CDR3 has 13 residues. Germline-derived CDR1 and CDR2 are SGHRS and YFSETQ. Together with reference TRBV5-1 and TRBJ2-1, the CDR3 gives the full variable domain: KAGVTQTPRYLIKTRGQQVTLSCSPISGHRSVSWYQQTPGQGLQFLFEYFSETQRNKGNFPGRFSGRQFSNSRSEMNVSTLELGDSALYLCASSRYGGDEQFFGPGTRLTVL.

The J gene is TRBJ2-1, the V gene TRBV20-1; no firm D call. Per the germline V gene, CDR1 is DFQATT and CDR2 is SNEGSKA (reference sequence). CDR3 length: 17 amino acids. The ends were cut back, 2 bases at V and 0 bases at J, with 17 bases in the middle. The CDR3 nucleotides are TGCAGTGCTAGACTGGTTGTTGTGACGGACTCCTACAATGAGCAGTTCTTC. It translates to CSARLVVVTDSYNEQFF.

The chain links TRBV7-2 to TRBJ2-2, with D perhaps TRBD1 (6 bases). CDR3 length equals 15 residues. Trimming shortened V by 5 bases and J by 1 base, and 11 bases separated the two germline ends. Germline CDR1 SGHTA, CDR2 FQGNSA. DNA of the CDR3: TGTGCCAGCAGCCAGGACAGTATGAACACCGGGGAGCTGTTTTTT. This sequence encodes CASSQDSMNTGELFF.

The chain is built from TRBV7-8 and TRBJ1-1; D may be TRBD1 (5 bases). Germline V gene sequence: CDR1 SGHVS, CDR2 FQNEAQ. CDR3 length equals 15 residues. The V end was cut by 5 bases, the J end by 8 bases, with 21 bases between. The CDR3 DNA reads as TGTGCCAGCAGCCGGGGGGGTTACCTAACTGAGGAAGCTTTCTTT. It encodes CASSRGGYLTEEAFF.

The rearrangement uses TRBV5-1 and TRBJ2-6; no clear D gene. The CDR3 length is 14 residues. Germline V gives CDR1 SGHRS, CDR2 YFSETQ. Trimming took 0 bases from V and 6 from J, leaving 7 bases between them. CDR3 region: CASSLGSEANVLTF. Written as DNA, the CDR3 is TGCGCCAGCAGCTTGGGGAGTGAGGCCAACGTCCTGACTTTC.

For this clonotype: A junction boundary mismatches the germline segment, possibly from a read error. This chain links TRBV7-9 with TRBJ1-4, with 8 bases lining up with TRBD1. The CDR3 has 16 amino acids. Germline loops: CDR1 SEHNR, CDR2 FQNEAQ (reference sequence). The CDR3 is CASSPTGGRTNEKLFF. The CDR3 DNA reads TGCGCCAGCAGCCCCACAGGGGGACGGACAAATGAAAAACTGTTTTTT.

This clonotype was detected only a few times. The chain has TRBV2 and TRBJ1-1, with D perhaps TRBD1 (5 bases). V was clipped by 3 bases and J by 4 bases, with 12 bases between them. Germline CDR1 and CDR2: SNHLY and FYNNEI. The CDR3 is made up of 14 amino acids. The CDR3 coding sequence is TGTGCCAGCAGTGACCAGTCGAGGGGCACTGAAGCTTTCTTT. Its protein product is CASSDQSRGTEAFF.

The chain is built from TRBV11-2 and TRBJ2-7; 9 nucleotides agree with TRBD1. The CDR3 covers 15 residues. CDR1 is SGHAT, CDR2 FQNNGV, per germline. V was pared by 5 bases and J by 3 bases, with 8 bases of the junction left unmatched. This chain's CDR3 is CASSRAGQGYYEQYF. DNA for the CDR3: TGTGCCAGCAGCCGCGCGGGACAGGGCTACTACGAGCAGTACTTC.

This clonotype was detected many times. This chain uses TRBV24-1 with TRBJ2-1, with D hard to call. From germline, CDR1 is KGHDR and CDR2 SFDVKD. Trimming removed 3 bases at V and 8 bases at J, with 13 bases between. This CDR3 has 14 residues. This CDR3 reads CATSDPTKSHEQFF. For the CDR3, the DNA is TGTGCCACCAGTGATCCCACCAAATCGCATGAGCAGTTCTTC.

This sequence joins TRBV24-1 and TRBJ2-1, with 7 bases identical to TRBD2. Germline V gives CDR1 KGHDR, CDR2 SFDVKD. The CDR3 consists of 13 residues. V gave up 7 bases and J gave up 7 bases; unmatched junction bases: 6. CDR3 in amino acids: CATRGREANEQFF. In DNA form, the CDR3 reads TGTGCCACCAGGGGTCGGGAGGCAAATGAGCAGTTCTTC.

This clonotype turned up a few times. The V gene is TRBV20-1, the J gene TRBJ2-1; D is unresolved. With 2 bases removed from V and 0 bases from J, the gap between germline ends came to 8 bases. CDR1 and CDR2 from the germline V gene are DFQATT and SNEGSKA (reference sequence). The CDR3 covers 14 residues. CDR3 region: CSARRQSSYNEQFF. The CDR3 DNA reads as TGCAGTGCTAGACGCCAAAGCTCCTACAATGAGCAGTTCTTC.

In this sample, this clonotype turned up many times. The rearrangement joins TRBV6-5 to TRBJ2-7, with 8 bases fitting TRBD1. The CDR3 is made up of 14 amino acids. The trim removed 6 bases at V and 7 bases at J, leaving 11 bases unmatched. The germline V gene has CDR1 MNHEY and CDR2 SVGAGI. CDR3 in amino acids: CASRAGTGHYEQYF. The CDR3 DNA reads as TGTGCCAGCAGAGCCGGGACAGGTCACTATGAGCAGTACTTC.

CDR3 protein: CATSRPFPGQGDYTF. The DNA of the CDR3 is TGTGCCACCAGCAGACCATTTCCGGGACAGGGGGACTACACCTTC. The chain combines TRBV15 with TRBJ1-2; TRBD1 aligns across 11 bases. The J segment lost 10 bases and the V segment lost 2 bases, leaving 9 bases of the junction unmatched. This CDR3 has 15 amino acids. In germline, CDR1 is LNHNV, CDR2 YYDKDF (reference sequence).

V is TRBV20-1 and J is TRBJ2-3, with 8 bases fitting TRBD2. Looked up from germline, CDR1 is DFQATT and CDR2 is SNEGSKA (reference sequence). The ends lost 6 bases at V and 9 bases at J; junction bases unmatched: 17. The CDR3 runs to 15 residues. The CDR3 DNA follows: TGCAGTGCCAACCCCCTGGGTAGCGGGATCGAAACGCAGTATTTT. Its protein is CSANPLGSGIETQYF.

V usage is TRBV5-6 and J usage is TRBJ2-5; TRBD2 is a possible D gene (5 bases). CDR3 length: 15 amino acids. The germline V and J ends were trimmed by 0 bases and 5 bases, with 14 bases remaining between them. The germline V gene has CDR1 SGHDT and CDR2 YYEEEE. The CDR3 loop reads CASSLERLAVETQYF. CDR3 coding DNA: TGTGCCAGCAGCTTGGAGCGGCTAGCAGTGGAGACCCAGTACTTC.

V and J are TRBV2 and TRBJ2-3; no reliable D call. The CDR3 totals 16 residues. Germline loops: CDR1 SNHLY, CDR2 FYNNEI. V was cut by 6 bases and J by 6 bases, with 22 bases left in between. CDR3 sequence reads: CASSPATSVALDTQYF. CDR3 nucleotide sequence: TGTGCCAGCAGCCCCGCCACCAGCGTAGCTCTGGATACGCAGTATTTT.

This clonotype was found many times. The chain links TRBV11-3 to TRBJ1-2; D perhaps matches TRBD1 (5 bases). The germline gives CDR1 SGHNT, CDR2 YENEEA. The V and J ends lost 5 bases and 6 bases respectively, with 10 bases between them. This CDR3 is built from 12 residues. This chain's CDR3 is CASSAGGDGYTF. The DNA of the CDR3 is TGTGCCAGCAGCGCGGGGGGAGATGGCTACACCTTC.

The rearrangement uses TRBV15 and TRBJ2-2; tentatively, D is TRBD2 (5 bases). With 0 bases removed from V and 6 bases from J, the gap between germline ends came to 14 bases. Germline V gives CDR1 LNHNV, CDR2 YYDKDF (reference sequence). The CDR3 loop spans 16 amino acids. The CDR3 reads CATSRDLRPGAGELFF. In DNA, the CDR3 is TGTGCCACCAGCAGAGATCTTAGGCCCGGGGCCGGGGAGCTGTTTTTT.

V is TRBV19 and J is TRBJ2-2; tentatively, D is TRBD1 (5 bases). The V and J ends lost 9 bases and 1 base respectively, with 12 bases between them. The CDR3 runs to 14 residues. Germline loops: CDR1 LNHDA, CDR2 SQIVND (reference sequence). CDR3 sequence reads: CASAFQGNTGELFF. The CDR3 region has the DNA TGTGCCAGCGCTTTTCAGGGGAACACCGGGGAGCTGTTTTTT.

This clonotype has at least ten counts. The chain is built from TRBV6-1 and TRBJ2-1; the D gene is possibly TRBD1 (5 bases). The V gene's germline CDR1 is MNHNS and CDR2 SASEGT. This CDR3 contains 14 residues. The V end was cut by 2 bases, the J end by 3 bases, with 8 bases between. The CDR3 sequence is CASSESQDYNEQFF. The DNA of the CDR3 is TGTGCCAGCAGTGAATCACAGGACTACAATGAGCAGTTCTTC.

The chain is built from TRBV7-2 and TRBJ2-5; D not resolved. CDR3 length equals 13 residues. Trimming shortened V by 8 bases and J by 7 bases, and 17 bases separated the two germline ends. CDR1 and CDR2 (germline): SGHTA, FQGNSA. CDR3 protein: CASGSDPTRTQYF. Here the CDR3 DNA reads TGTGCCAGCGGCTCGGACCCGACGAGGACCCAGTACTTC.

In nucleotides, the CDR3 is TGTGCCAGCACCCTGACTAGCGGGGGCCACAATGGTGATACGCAGTATTTT. Residues: CASTLTSGGHNGDTQYF. V is TRBV2 and J is TRBJ2-3, with 12 positions matching TRBD2. The germline V gene has CDR1 SNHLY and CDR2 FYNNEI. V was pared by 7 bases and J by 6 bases, with 14 bases of the junction left unmatched. CDR3 size: 17 residues.

The gene calls are TRBV9 and TRBJ2-7; 8 bases are shared with TRBD2. This CDR3 spans 14 amino acids. Germline-derived CDR1 and CDR2 are SGDLS and YYNGEE. The V and J ends lost 4 bases and 7 bases, in that order; junction bases with no gene match: 10. The chain's CDR3 is CASSLSGGFEEQYF. CDR3 nucleotide sequence: TGTGCCAGCAGCCTCTCGGGGGGGTTCGAGGAGCAGTACTTC.

This sequence joins TRBV20-1 and TRBJ1-6; D might be TRBD1 (5 bases). V gave up 3 bases and J gave up 8 bases, with 14 bases separating them. Per germline, CDR1 DFQATT and CDR2 SNEGSKA (reference sequence). The CDR3 runs 14 residues. The CDR3 DNA reads TGCAGTGCTAGTGATGGTTTGGGGGATTCACCCCTCCACTTT. Its translation: CSASDGLGDSPLHF.

The DNA of the CDR3 is TGCGCCAGCAGCTTACCACAGGGAGATACGCAGTATTTT. It translates to CASSLPQGDTQYF. This sequence joins TRBV5-1 and TRBJ2-3; perhaps TRBD1 as D (6 bases). Between the trimmed V and J ends, which lost 2 bases and 5 bases, there was a span of 9 bases. Germline V gene data show CDR1 as SGHRS and CDR2 as YFSETQ. This CDR3 is built from 13 residues.

This clonotype was seen many times. The genes are TRBV9 and TRBJ2-7; the match to TRBD1 covers 9 bases. The V and J ends lost 2 bases and 1 base, in that order; junction bases with no gene match: 4. Germline V gene lookup returns CDR1 SGDLS and CDR2 YYNGEE. CDR3 length: 15 amino acids. CDR3 nucleotides: TGTGCCAGCAGCGTCGGACAGGGGACTTCCTACGAGCAGTACTTC. This translates into CASSVGQGTSYEQYF.

The gene calls are TRBV25-1 and TRBJ1-6; D perhaps matches TRBD1 (6 bases). The CDR3 contains 16 residues. Trimming removed 4 bases at V and 7 bases at J, with 17 bases between. Germline V gives CDR1 MGHDK, CDR2 SYGVNS. Written as DNA, the CDR3 is TGTGCCAGCAGTGCCCCGAGGGGGGACGGGAATTCACCCCTCCACTTT. It specifies CASSAPRGDGNSPLHF.